Following are 3 T cell receptor beta chains from one sample sequenced in a study of T cells expressing NK-cell markers. TCRdb reprocessed the 5' RACE reads and reports one entry per CDR3 protein, with no DNA. The sample table includes 450,000 to 600,000 distinct CDR3 sequences. Sequencing was performed on blood T cells: a sorted CD56 or NKG2C T cell subset, CD4+ or CD8+ T cells, or bulk PBMC T cells (not recorded which). The receptors stem from a man between 18 and 35 years old in good health.

The V call is TRBV6-1, the J call TRBJ2-3; the TCRdb call, TRBD2, lacks DNA for checking. The CDR3 spans 13 residues. Germline V lookup: CDR1 MNHNS, CDR2 SASEGT. CDR3 in amino acids: CASSRLMKDTQYF.

The V gene is TRBV4-3, the J gene TRBJ2-3; there is no DNA to check the TCRdb D call of TRBD2. CDR1 and CDR2 (germline): LGHNA, YSLEER. There are 18 residues in the CDR3. CDR3 loop: CASSQDWGRGHPTDTQYF.

This chain's CDR3 is CASSPGTGMNEKLFF. The chain joins TRBV5-1 to TRBJ1-4; TCRdb designates TRBD1, a call that cannot be tested without DNA. The CDR3 consists of 15 residues. Germline values: CDR1 SGHRS, CDR2 YFSETQ. Full variable domain (rest looked up from reference TRBV5-1 and TRBJ1-4): KAGVTQTPRYLIKTRGQQVTLSCSPISGHRSVSWYQQTPGQGLQFLFEYFSETQRNKGNFPGRFSGRQFSNSRSEMNVSTLELGDSALYLCASSPGTGMNEKLFFGSGTQLSVL.